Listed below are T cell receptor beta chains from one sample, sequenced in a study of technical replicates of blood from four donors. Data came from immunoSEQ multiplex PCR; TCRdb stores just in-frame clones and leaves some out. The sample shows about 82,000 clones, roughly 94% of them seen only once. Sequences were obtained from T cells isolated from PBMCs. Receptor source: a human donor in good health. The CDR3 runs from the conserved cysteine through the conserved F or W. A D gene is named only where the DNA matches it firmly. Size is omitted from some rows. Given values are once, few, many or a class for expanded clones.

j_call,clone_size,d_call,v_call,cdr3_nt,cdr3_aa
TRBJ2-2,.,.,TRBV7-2,TGTGCCAGCAGCTTAATTATATCTAGCCGAAAGGACACCGGGGAGCTGTTTTTT,CASSLIISSRKDTGELFF
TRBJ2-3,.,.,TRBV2,TGTGCCAGCACCAGATCCCGTGAGCGTATCACAGATACGCAGTATTTT,CASTRSRERITDTQYF
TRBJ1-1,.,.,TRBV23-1,TGCGCCAGCAGTCAATCGGGGGGGCATGAAGCTTTCTTT,CASSQSGGHEAFF
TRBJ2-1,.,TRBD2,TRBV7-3,TGTGCCAGCAGCTTAGGACTAGCGGGAGGCGGGGAGCAGTTCTTC,CASSLGLAGGGEQFF
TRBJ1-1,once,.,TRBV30,TGTGCCTGGAGCGCCGGGGTCAACACTGAAGCTTTCTTT,CAWSAGVNTEAFF
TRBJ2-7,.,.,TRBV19,TGTGCCAGTACCCGACACCCCCGGGACACTTCCTACGAGCAGTACTTC,CASTRHPRDTSYEQYF
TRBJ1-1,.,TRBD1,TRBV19,TGTGCCAGTAGTATAGCAGGGGGGCTGAACACTGAAGCTTTCTTT,CASSIAGGLNTEAFF
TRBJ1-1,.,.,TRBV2,TGTGCCAGCAAGAAAAGCACGGGGGACACTGAAGCTTTCTTT,CASKKSTGDTEAFF
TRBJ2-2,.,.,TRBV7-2,TGTGCCAGCAGACAGGGTGGCACCGGGGAGCTGTTTTTT,CASRQGGTGELFF
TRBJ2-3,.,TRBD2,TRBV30,TGTGCCTGGAGTGTAGGTGGCGGGAGGGCGGTAGATACGCAGTATTTT,CAWSVGGGRAVDTQYF
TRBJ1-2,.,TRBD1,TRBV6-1,TGTGCCAGCAGTGAAGCAGGTGCAGGGGGAGGTGGCTACACCTTC,CASSEAGAGGGGYTF
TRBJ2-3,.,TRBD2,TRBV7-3,TGTGCCAGCAGCTCCGGGGGGGGAGACAGCACAGATACGCAGTATTTT,CASSSGGGDSTDTQYF
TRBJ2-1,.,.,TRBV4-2,TGTGCCAGCAGCCAAGAATCCCCGGGAGTCTTCAATGAGCAGTTCTTC,CASSQESPGVFNEQFF
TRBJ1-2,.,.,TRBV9,TGTGCCAGCAGCCACAATAGGCGGGGGTCCAGCTACACCTTC,CASSHNRRGSSYTF
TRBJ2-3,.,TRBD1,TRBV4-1,TGCGCCAGCAGCCAGGACAGGGCTCTAGATACGCAGTATTTT,CASSQDRALDTQYF
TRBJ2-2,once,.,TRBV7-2,TGTGCCAGCAGAGGACTTCTTTACACCGGGGAGCTGTTTTTT,CASRGLLYTGELFF
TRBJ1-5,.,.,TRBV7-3,TGTGCCAGCAGCCTGGACAGTGGGAATCAGCCCCAGCATTTT,CASSLDSGNQPQHF
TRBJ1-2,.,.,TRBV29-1,TGCAGCGTTGCCGCGGAGGAGGGCTCGGATGGCTACACCTTC,CSVAAEEGSDGYTF
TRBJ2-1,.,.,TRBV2,TGTGCCAGCAGAGAGACCATAGCTACAGGGTCTGAGCAGTTCTTC,CASRETIATGSEQFF
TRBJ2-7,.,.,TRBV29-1,TGCAGCGTCCCTAAAAGCCAGGGCCACGAGCAGTACTTC,CSVPKSQGHEQYF
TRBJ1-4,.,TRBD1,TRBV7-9,TGTGCCAGCAGCGGTAGCCGGGACAGTGAAAAACTGTTTTTT,CASSGSRDSEKLFF
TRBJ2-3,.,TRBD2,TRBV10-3,TGTGCCATCAGTGAGACTAGCGGGAGCACAGATACGCAGTATTTT,CAISETSGSTDTQYF
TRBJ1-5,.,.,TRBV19,TGTGCCAGTAGTCACGGGGTAGGGAGCAATCAGCCCCAGCATTTT,CASSHGVGSNQPQHF
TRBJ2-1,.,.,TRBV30,TGTGCCTGGAGTGTCGGACAGACCTACAATGAGCAGTTCTTC,CAWSVGQTYNEQFF
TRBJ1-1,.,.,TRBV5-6,TGTGCCAGCAGCCTGGGATGGGCAAACACTGAAGCTTTCTTT,CASSLGWANTEAFF
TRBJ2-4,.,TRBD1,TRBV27,TGTGCCAGCAGACCGACAGGGTCAATCACTGGAGTCAAAAACATTCAGTACTTC,CASRPTGSITGVKNIQYF
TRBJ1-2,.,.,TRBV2,TGTGCCAGCAGTGAGGTGCTTCAGGGTCCCTATGGCTACACCTTC,CASSEVLQGPYGYTF
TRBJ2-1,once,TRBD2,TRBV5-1,TGCGCCAGCAGGTATTACAGGGGTCCAAGGGAAGCGGGAGGGTCAGGGGAGTTCTTC,CASRYYRGPREAGGSGEFF
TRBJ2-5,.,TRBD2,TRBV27,TGTGCCAGCGGCTTAGGGACTAGCGTCCAAGAGACCCAGTACTTC,CASGLGTSVQETQYF
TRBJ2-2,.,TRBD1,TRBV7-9,TGTGCCGGCGACAGGGGTTCTCGCGGGGAGCTGTTTTTT,CAGDRGSRGELFF
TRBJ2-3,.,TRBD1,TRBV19,TGTGCCAGTAGTATAGATTGGGGGACAGGGTCTGGAGATACGCAGTATTTT,CASSIDWGTGSGDTQYF
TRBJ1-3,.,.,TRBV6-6,TGTGCCAGCAGTTATCTACCCGAGCACACCATATATTTT,CASSYLPEHTIYF
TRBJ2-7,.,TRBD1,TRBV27,TGTGCCAGCAGTCCAAGGACAGGAGGTTACGAGCAGTACTTC,CASSPRTGGYEQYF
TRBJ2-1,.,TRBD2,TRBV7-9,TGTGCCAGCAGCTTAGCGACTAGCGGGAGAGGGAATGAGCAGTTCTTC,CASSLATSGRGNEQFF
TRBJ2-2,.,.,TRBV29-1,TGCAGCGTTCGTAAGGGGGGGCAAACCGGGGAGCTGTTTTTT,CSVRKGGQTGELFF
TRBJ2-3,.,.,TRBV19,TGTGCCAGTAGTATCTTCCAGGGCACAGATACGCAGTATTTT,CASSIFQGTDTQYF
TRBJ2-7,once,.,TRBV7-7,TGTGCCAGCAGCTTAGCGCTGGCTGGCGAGCAGTACTTC,CASSLALAGEQYF
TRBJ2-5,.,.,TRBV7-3,TGTGCCAGCAGCCCCGCTGGCCCGCGGGGAGAGACCCAGTACTTC,CASSPAGPRGETQYF
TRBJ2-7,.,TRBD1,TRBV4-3,TGCGCCAGCAGCCTCCGACAGGGGGCTTACGAGCAGTACTTC,CASSLRQGAYEQYF
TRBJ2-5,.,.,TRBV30,TGTGCCTGGAGTGTAAGACAAGAAGAGACCCAGTACTTC,CAWSVRQEETQYF
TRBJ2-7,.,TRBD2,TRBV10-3,TGTGCCATCAGTGAAGACGTAGCGGGAGGGCCACAGTACTTC,CAISEDVAGGPQYF
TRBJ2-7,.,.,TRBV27,TGTGCCAGCTCTACCGATTCGGGTTACGAGCAGTACTTC,CASSTDSGYEQYF